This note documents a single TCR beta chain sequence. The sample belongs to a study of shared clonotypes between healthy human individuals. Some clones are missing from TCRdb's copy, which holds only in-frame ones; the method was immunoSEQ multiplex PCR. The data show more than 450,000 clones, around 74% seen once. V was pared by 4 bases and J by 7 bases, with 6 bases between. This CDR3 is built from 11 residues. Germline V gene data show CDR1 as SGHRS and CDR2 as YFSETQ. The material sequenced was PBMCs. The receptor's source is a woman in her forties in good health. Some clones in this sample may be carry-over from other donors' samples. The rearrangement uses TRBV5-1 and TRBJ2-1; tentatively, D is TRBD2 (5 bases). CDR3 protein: CASSVANEQFF. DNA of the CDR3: TGCGCCAGCAGCGTAGCGAATGAGCAGTTCTTC.